This T cell receptor (beta chain) was documented in a study of identical twins. This CDR3 has 12 residues. V was clipped by 2 bases and J by 3 bases, with 5 bases between them. CDR1 is SGHAT, CDR2 FQNNGV, per germline. Healthy Caucasians were all of the donors. This clonotype came up many times. TCRdb recomputed calls from the 5' RACE reads with MiXCR, one row per CDR3 protein. Found here are 450,000 or so distinct CDR3 sequences, 14% of them singletons; the top ten hold 0.5% to 0.65%. The same data also contributed to another study, on yellow fever vaccine responses in identical twins. That report adds: Twins' vaccine T cell responses were reported to seem partly convergent and partly personalized.

The source is a woman aged 18-35 years in good health. The sample taken for sequencing was CD4+ T cells sorted from blood. The chain combines TRBV11-2 with TRBJ2-7; D not resolved. The CDR3 protein is CASSLSVYEQYF. For the CDR3, the DNA is TGTGCCAGCAGCTTATCGGTCTACGAGCAGTACTTC.